These 22 T cell receptor beta chains were sequenced from one sample in a study of CD8 T cells in Susac syndrome. Random hexamers served to reverse transcribe about 0.5 to 1 ug RNA. TCRdb itself ran the immunoSEQ multiplex PCR reads through MiXCR, one entry per CDR3 protein. The table lists about 150,000 distinct CDR3 sequences, approximately 95% of them singletons. The sequenced material came from CD4+ T cells from PBMCs. These receptors all stem from a human donor with multiple sclerosis.

This clonotype was counted once. CDR3 DNA: TGCGCCAGCAGTCTCAACCGGGACAAGAACACCGGGGAGCTGTTTTTT. It encodes CASSLNRDKNTGELFF. V usage is TRBV23-1 and J usage is TRBJ2-2; tentative D call: TRBD1 (6 bases). TRBV23-1 is assigned to the ORF class and has an uncertain function. There are 16 residues in the CDR3. V lost 4 bases to trimming and J lost 1 base, with 13 bases between them.

The V and J genes are TRBV9 and TRBJ2-3; the match to TRBD2 covers 14 bases. V trimming: 0 bases; J trimming: 4 bases; junction bases outside the gene matches: 4. This CDR3 region has 17 residues. CDR1 is SGDLS, CDR2 YYNGEE, per germline. The CDR3 region has the DNA TGTGCCAGCAGCGTAGGCCCGACTAGCGGGAGGGCAGATACGCAGTATTTT. Protein: CASSVGPTSGRADTQYF.

The genes are TRBV12-5 and TRBJ2-1, with 11 bases aligning to TRBD1. Germline V gene data show CDR1 as LGHNT and CDR2 as FRNRAP. This CDR3 is built from 16 residues. V trimming: 6 bases; J trimming: 2 bases; junction bases outside the gene matches: 6. The chain's CDR3 is CASGRGQGAAYNEQFF. CDR3 coding DNA: TGTGCTAGTGGCCGCGGACAGGGGGCCGCCTACAATGAGCAGTTCTTC.

CDR3 in DNA: TGCGCCAGCAGCACTCAGGGGCAGAGAAAGAATGAGCAGTTCTTC. Its translation is CASSTQGQRKNEQFF. The chain recombines TRBV5-1 with TRBJ2-1, with D tentatively TRBD1 (6 bases). The CDR3 consists of 15 residues. Germline CDR1 SGHRS, CDR2 YFSETQ. Trimming stripped 4 bases from V and 7 bases from J, with 18 bases between.

The chain recombines TRBV20-1 with TRBJ2-1; no reliable D call. With 5 bases removed from V and 0 bases from J, the gap between germline ends came to 11 bases. The CDR3 length is 14 residues. The germline gives CDR1 DFQATT, CDR2 SNEGSKA (reference sequence). CDR3 DNA sequence: TGCAGTGCTGCTACTCCCGTCTCCTACAATGAGCAGTTCTTC. Its protein is CSAATPVSYNEQFF.

The rearrangement joins TRBV7-3 to TRBJ2-2, with 10 bases that match TRBD2. V gave up 5 bases and J gave up 0 bases; unmatched junction bases: 0. Germline V gene data show CDR1 as SGHTA and CDR2 as FQGTGA. The CDR3 runs 15 residues. CDR3 residues: CASSTSGANTGELFF. The CDR3 DNA sequence: TGTGCCAGCAGCACTAGCGGGGCGAACACCGGGGAGCTGTTTTTT.

This clonotype was seen once. The genes are TRBV20-1 and TRBJ2-5, with 7 bases matching TRBD2. CDR1 is DFQATT and CDR2 is SNEGSKA in the germline V gene (reference sequence). The CDR3 runs to 13 residues. V was clipped by 6 bases and J by 6 bases; unmatched bases: 10. The CDR3 sequence is CSAWGGLGKTQYF. The DNA for the CDR3 is TGCAGTGCGTGGGGGGGTTTGGGAAAGACCCAGTACTTC.

J is TRBJ1-5 and V is TRBV12-3 or TRBV12-4; no definite D call. V lost 5 bases to trimming and J lost 11 bases, with 13 bases between them. CDR3 length: 12 amino acids. CDR3 nucleotide sequence: TGTGCCAGCAGTATCAGGCTTGCGGCCCAGCATTTT. Encoded protein: CASSIRLAAQHF.

The chain links TRBV12-3 or TRBV12-4 to TRBJ1-5; a possible D gene is TRBD1 (5 bases). Trimming shortened V by 1 base and J by 2 bases, and 9 bases separated the two germline ends. The CDR3 is 15 residues long. CDR3 residues: CASSLGRGGNQPQHF. Written as DNA, the CDR3 is TGTGCCAGCAGTTTAGGGAGGGGTGGCAATCAGCCCCAGCATTTT.

The rearrangement links TRBV4-2 to TRBJ2-1; 12 bases are shared with TRBD2. The CDR3 consists of 16 residues. J gave up 8 bases and V 4 bases, and 9 bases lay outside the gene matches. The V gene's germline CDR1 is LGHNA and CDR2 YNFKEQ. CDR3 region: CASSLLTSGSYDEQFF. CDR3 in DNA: TGTGCCAGCAGCCTCCTGACTAGCGGGAGTTACGATGAGCAGTTCTTC.

CDR3 DNA: TGCAGTGCTAAATCCGGCGGCCGTGAAAAACTGTTTTTT. It codes for CSAKSGGREKLFF. This chain joins TRBV20-1 and TRBJ1-4, with unresolved D. There are 13 residues in the CDR3. The germline gives CDR1 DFQATT, CDR2 SNEGSKA (reference sequence). Trimming removed 4 bases from V and 7 bases from J, with 13 bases in between.

This clonotype was counted a single time. The chain employs TRBV7-2 and TRBJ2-3; D is unresolved. CDR3 size: 13 residues. Germline V CDR1 and CDR2: SGHTA, FQGNSA. Between the trimmed V and J ends, which lost 5 bases and 3 bases, there was a span of 9 bases. In DNA, the CDR3 is TGTGCCAGCAGCCTCAGACCGACAGATACGCAGTATTTT. Protein sequence: CASSLRPTDTQYF.

This rearrangement joins TRBV20-1 to TRBJ2-1; 10 bases agree with TRBD2. Germline assignment: CDR1 DFQATT and CDR2 SNEGSKA (reference sequence). The CDR3 contains 15 residues. After removal of 3 bases from V and 6 bases from J, the junction contained 8 bases not matched to a gene. Here the CDR3 DNA reads TGCAGTGCTAGTCTCACCAGCGGGAGGGGCAATGAGCAGTTCTTC. This encodes CSASLTSGRGNEQFF.

V gene TRBV24-1 combines with J gene TRBJ2-1, with D unclear. V dropped 1 base and J dropped 7 bases, with 4 bases sitting between them. The CDR3 is 12 residues long. Germline-derived CDR1 and CDR2 are KGHDR and SFDVKD. The CDR3 region is CATSDLGNEQFF. The CDR3 DNA is TGTGCCACCAGTGATTTAGGGAATGAGCAGTTCTTC.

The V gene is TRBV19, the J gene TRBJ2-3; D unresolved. CDR1 and CDR2 from the germline V gene are LNHDA and SQIVND (reference sequence). The CDR3 extends over 12 amino acids. V gave up 4 bases and J gave up 4 bases, with 6 bases separating them. The chain's CDR3 is CASSTVPDTQYF. DNA for the CDR3: TGTGCCAGTAGTACGGTTCCAGATACGCAGTATTTT.

The genes are TRBV5-1 and TRBJ1-2; D gene uncertain. Germline assignment: CDR1 SGHRS and CDR2 YFSETQ. This CDR3 is built from 13 residues. Between the trimmed V and J ends, which lost 4 bases and 8 bases, there was a span of 15 bases. The chain's CDR3 is CASSAASGLGYTF. DNA for the CDR3: TGCGCCAGCAGCGCCGCGTCGGGTCTGGGCTACACCTTC.

This clonotype was counted once. This chain connects TRBV5-6 to TRBJ2-2; unclear D gene. The CDR3 consists of 11 residues. Deletions cut 2 bases from V and 4 bases from J, with 0 bases between. CDR1 and CDR2 from the germline V gene are SGHDT and YYEEEE. The CDR3 sequence: CASSFTGELFF. CDR3 sequence (DNA): TGTGCCAGCAGCTTCACCGGGGAGCTGTTTTTT.

The chain joins TRBV29-1 to TRBJ2-1; D tentatively reads TRBD1 or TRBD2 (5 bases each). The V end was cut by 4 bases, the J end by 6 bases, with 22 bases between. The length of the CDR3 is 16 residues. In germline, CDR1 is SQVTM, CDR2 ANQGSEA. CDR3 sequence reads: CSVGPPGRRMSNEQFF. CDR3 nucleotide sequence: TGCAGCGTTGGGCCCCCGGGACGGCGCATGTCCAATGAGCAGTTCTTC.

The chain uses TRBV12-3 or TRBV12-4 and TRBJ1-4; no reliable D call. V dropped 6 bases and J dropped 5 bases, with 13 bases sitting between them. This CDR3 has 14 residues. CDR3 coding DNA: TGTGCCAGCAGCCATAGGGCAGCGAATGAAAAACTGTTTTTT. Its translation is CASSHRAANEKLFF.

This chain joins TRBV5-4 and TRBJ2-7; D may be TRBD1 (6 bases). The CDR3 runs to 13 residues. With 2 bases removed from V and 2 bases from J, the gap between germline ends came to 8 bases. Per the germline V gene, CDR1 is SGHNT and CDR2 is YYREEE (reference sequence). CDR3: CASSFRGAYEQYF. The CDR3 nucleotides are TGTGCCAGCAGCTTCAGGGGAGCCTACGAGCAGTACTTC.

The chain joins TRBV25-1 to TRBJ2-3, with D perhaps matching TRBD1 (5 bases). The CDR3 spans 14 residues. Looked up from germline, CDR1 is MGHDK and CDR2 is SYGVNS. V was cut by 2 bases and J by 6 bases, with 12 bases left in between. CDR3 residues: CASSERGLGDTQYF. For the CDR3, the DNA is TGTGCCAGCAGTGAAAGGGGCTTGGGTGATACGCAGTATTTT.

This clonotype was recorded only once. The rearrangement joins TRBV12-3 or TRBV12-4 to TRBJ1-6, with 8 bases matching TRBD1. Trimming cost V 7 bases and J 7 bases; bases outside gene matches: 9. The CDR3 sequence is 15 residues long. The CDR3 DNA reads TGTGCCAGCAAGTCGACAGGGGCTGGGAATTCACCCCTCCACTTT. Translating gives CASKSTGAGNSPLHF.